Described below is a single TCR beta chain sequence and its context. The antigen is not known. Sequenced by immunoSEQ multiplex PCR; TCRdb stores in-frame clones only, minus some. The table lists some 1 million clones, about three quarters of them singletons. The CDR3 is 14 residues long. V lost 4 bases and J lost 7, with 17 bases in between. CDR1 is SGHDN, CDR2 FVKESK, per germline. The source of the sample is a study of shared clonotypes between healthy human individuals. In the study overall: Per-donor plates numbered three CD4 naive, three CD4 memory, two CD8 naive and one CD8 memory.

Findings and limits, study-wide: Memory subsets had estimated richness that was generally smaller than that of naive subsets.

The sequencing input was memory CD4+ T cells sorted from blood. Subset defined: CD45RA-negative fraction. The clonotype comes from a man aged 18 to 30 in good health. The V and J genes are TRBV14 and TRBJ2-7; D is ambiguous. CDR3: CASSRQATGYEQYF. CDR3 nucleotide sequence: TGTGCCAGCAGCCGCCAAGCAACTGGATATGAGCAGTACTTC. The variable domain in full, with the rest retrieved from reference TRBV14 and TRBJ2-7, is EAGVTQFPSHSVIEKGQTVTLRCDPISGHDNLYWYRRVMGKEIKFLLHFVKESKQDESGMPNNRFLAERTGGTYSTLKVQPAELEDSGVYFCASSRQATGYEQYFGPGTRLTVT.